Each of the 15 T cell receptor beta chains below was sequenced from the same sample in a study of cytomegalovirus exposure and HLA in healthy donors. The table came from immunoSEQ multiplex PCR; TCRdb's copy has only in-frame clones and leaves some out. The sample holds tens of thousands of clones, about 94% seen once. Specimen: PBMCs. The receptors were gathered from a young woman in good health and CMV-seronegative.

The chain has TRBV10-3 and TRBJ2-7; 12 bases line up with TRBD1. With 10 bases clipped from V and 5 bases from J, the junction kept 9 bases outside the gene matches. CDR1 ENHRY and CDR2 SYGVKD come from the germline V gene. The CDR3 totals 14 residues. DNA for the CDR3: TGTGCCACCCTTCCGGGGACAGGGGGCGACGAGCAGTACTTC. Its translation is CATLPGTGGDEQYF.

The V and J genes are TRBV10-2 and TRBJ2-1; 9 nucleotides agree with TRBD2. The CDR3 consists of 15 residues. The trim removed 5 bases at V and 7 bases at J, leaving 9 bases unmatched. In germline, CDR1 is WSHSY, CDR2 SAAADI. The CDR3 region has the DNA TGCGCCAGCAGTCCGCGGGGGGGCGCGGGTAATGAGCAGTTCTTC. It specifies CASSPRGGAGNEQFF.

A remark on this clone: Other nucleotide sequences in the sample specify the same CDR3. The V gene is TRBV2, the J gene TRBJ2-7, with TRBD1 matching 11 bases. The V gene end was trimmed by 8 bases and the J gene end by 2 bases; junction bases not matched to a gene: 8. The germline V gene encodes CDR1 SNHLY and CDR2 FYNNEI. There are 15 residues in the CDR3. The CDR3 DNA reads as TGTGCCAGCCGGGGGGACAGGGGGAGGCCCTACGAGCAGTACTTC. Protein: CASRGDRGRPYEQYF.

The CDR3, as DNA: TGCGCCAGCAGCCAAGATCAGGTATCCAACTATGGCTACACCTTC. Its protein is CASSQDQVSNYGYTF. The V call is TRBV4-1, the J call TRBJ1-2; D is uncertain. Germline CDR1 and CDR2: MGHRA and YSYEKL. Trimming left V 0 bases short and J 2 bases short, with 10 bases between. This CDR3 has 15 amino acids.

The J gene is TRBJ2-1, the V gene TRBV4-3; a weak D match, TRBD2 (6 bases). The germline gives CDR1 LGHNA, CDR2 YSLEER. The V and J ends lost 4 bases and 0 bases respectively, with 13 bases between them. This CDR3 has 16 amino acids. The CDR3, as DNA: TGCGCCAGCAGCCCGGGGACTTCGAGCTCCTACAATGAGCAGTTCTTC. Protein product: CASSPGTSSSYNEQFF.

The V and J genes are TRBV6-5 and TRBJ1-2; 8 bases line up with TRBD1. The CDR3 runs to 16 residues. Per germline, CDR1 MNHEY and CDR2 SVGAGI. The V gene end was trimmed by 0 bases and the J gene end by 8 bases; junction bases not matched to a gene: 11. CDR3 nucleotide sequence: TGTGCCAGCAGTTACTCGAAGGGGCAGGGGGCGGACGGCTACACCTTC. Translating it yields CASSYSKGQGADGYTF.

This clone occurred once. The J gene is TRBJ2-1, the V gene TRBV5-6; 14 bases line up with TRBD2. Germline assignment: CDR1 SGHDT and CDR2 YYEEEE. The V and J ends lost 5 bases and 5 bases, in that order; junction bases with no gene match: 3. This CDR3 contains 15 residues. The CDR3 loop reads CASRLTSGRDNEQFF. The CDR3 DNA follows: TGTGCCAGCAGACTGACTAGCGGGAGGGACAATGAGCAGTTCTTC.

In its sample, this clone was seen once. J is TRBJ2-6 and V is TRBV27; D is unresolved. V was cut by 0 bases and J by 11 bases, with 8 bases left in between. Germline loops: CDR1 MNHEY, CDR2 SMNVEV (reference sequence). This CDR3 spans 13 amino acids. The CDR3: CASSLSRQYVLTF. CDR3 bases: TGTGCCAGCAGTTTATCGAGGCAGTACGTCCTGACTTTC.

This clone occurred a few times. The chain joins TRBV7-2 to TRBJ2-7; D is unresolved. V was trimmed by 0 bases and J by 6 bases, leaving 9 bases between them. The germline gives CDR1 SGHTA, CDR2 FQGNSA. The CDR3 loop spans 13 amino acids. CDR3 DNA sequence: TGTGCCAGCAGCTTAGCCCCCCCTACCGAGCAGTACTTC. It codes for CASSLAPPTEQYF.

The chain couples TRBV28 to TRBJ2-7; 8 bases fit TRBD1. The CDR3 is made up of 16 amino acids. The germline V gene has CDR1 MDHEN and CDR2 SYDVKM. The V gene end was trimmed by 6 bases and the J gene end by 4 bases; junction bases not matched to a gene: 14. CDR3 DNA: TGTGCCAGCAGGTCACCCGGGACAGGTTGGGAGTACGAGCAGTACTTC. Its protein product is CASRSPGTGWEYEQYF. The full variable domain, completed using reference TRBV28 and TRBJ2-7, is DVKVTQSSRYLVKRTGEKVFLECVQDMDHENMFWYRQDPGLGLRLIYFSYDVKMKEKGDIPEGYSVSREKKERFSLILESASTNQTSMYLCASRSPGTGWEYEQYFGPGTRLTVT.

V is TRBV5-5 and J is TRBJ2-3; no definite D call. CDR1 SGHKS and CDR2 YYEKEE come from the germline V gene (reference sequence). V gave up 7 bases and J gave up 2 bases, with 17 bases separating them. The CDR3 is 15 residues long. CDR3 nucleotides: TGTGCCAGCGCCCGCCTCCCGCGGCTCACAGATACGCAGTATTTT. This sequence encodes CASARLPRLTDTQYF.

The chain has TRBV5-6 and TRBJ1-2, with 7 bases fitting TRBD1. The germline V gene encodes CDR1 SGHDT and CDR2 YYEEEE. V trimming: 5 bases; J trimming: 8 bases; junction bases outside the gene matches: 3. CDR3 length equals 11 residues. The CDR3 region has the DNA TGTGCCAGCAGGTTAGGGGGCGGCTACACCTTC. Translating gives CASRLGGGYTF.

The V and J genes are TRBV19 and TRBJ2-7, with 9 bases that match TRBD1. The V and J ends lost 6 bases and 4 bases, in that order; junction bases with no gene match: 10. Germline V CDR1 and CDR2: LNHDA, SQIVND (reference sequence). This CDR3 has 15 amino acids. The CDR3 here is CASRHTGTGIYEQYF. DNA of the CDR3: TGTGCCAGTAGACATACGGGGACAGGGATATACGAGCAGTACTTC. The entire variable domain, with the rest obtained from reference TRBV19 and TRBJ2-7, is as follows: DGGITQSPKYLFRKEGQNVTLSCEQNLNHDAMYWYRQDPGQGLRLIYYSQIVNDFQKGDIAEGYSVSREKKESFPLTVTSAQKNPTAFYLCASRHTGTGIYEQYFGPGTRLTVT.

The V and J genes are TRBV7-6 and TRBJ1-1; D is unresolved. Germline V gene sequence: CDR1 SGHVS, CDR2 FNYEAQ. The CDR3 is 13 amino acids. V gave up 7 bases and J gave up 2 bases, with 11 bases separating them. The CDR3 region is CASIVAGNTEAFF. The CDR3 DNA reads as TGTGCCAGCATAGTGGCAGGAAACACTGAAGCTTTCTTT.

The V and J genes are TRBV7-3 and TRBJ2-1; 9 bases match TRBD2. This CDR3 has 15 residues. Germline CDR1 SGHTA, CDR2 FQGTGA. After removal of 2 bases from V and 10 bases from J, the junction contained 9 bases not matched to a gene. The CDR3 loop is CASSLAAGGPQEQFF. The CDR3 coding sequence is TGTGCCAGCAGCTTAGCCGCGGGAGGGCCGCAGGAGCAGTTCTTC.